The 27 T cell receptor beta chains presented below share a single source sample, sequenced in a study of cytomegalovirus exposure and HLA in healthy donors. PCR employed 60 Vbeta and 13 Jbeta primers. The assay was immunoSEQ multiplex PCR, and TCRdb's table has in-frame clones only and misses some. The table has roughly 190,000 clones, roughly 81% seen once. Sequencing input: PBMCs. All receptors come from a woman aged 25 to 45 in good health and CMV-seropositive.

The rearrangement uses TRBV11-3 and TRBJ2-1; tentatively, D is TRBD2 (7 bases). Germline V lookup: CDR1 SGHNT, CDR2 YENEEA. V gave up 5 bases and J gave up 8 bases, with 16 bases separating them. The CDR3 totals 14 residues. The CDR3: CASSMGGAWDEQFF. CDR3 DNA: TGTGCCAGCAGCATGGGGGGGGCCTGGGATGAGCAGTTCTTC.

The chain is built from TRBV28 and TRBJ1-2; TRBD1 is a possible D gene (6 bases). CDR1 is MDHEN and CDR2 is SYDVKM in the germline V gene. The CDR3 consists of 13 residues. Trimming left V 2 bases short and J 7 bases short, with 11 bases between. As DNA, the CDR3 is TGTGCCAGCAGTTTACAGGGGTCAGGTGGCTACACCTTC. Its protein is CASSLQGSGGYTF.

This sequence joins TRBV11-2 and TRBJ2-3, with D perhaps TRBD2 (5 bases). The CDR3 extends over 15 amino acids. The germline gives CDR1 SGHAT, CDR2 FQNNGV. V shed 3 bases and J shed 5 bases, with 15 bases lying between them. The CDR3 region has the DNA TGTGCCAGCAGCTTCATCGCTAGCAAGGGAGATACGCAGTATTTT. Encoded protein: CASSFIASKGDTQYF.

The chain is built from TRBV7-2 and TRBJ2-7, with D possibly matching TRBD2 (5 bases). In germline, CDR1 is SGHTA, CDR2 FQGNSA. CDR3 length equals 15 residues. Trimming took off 5 bases at V and 2 bases at J, with 16 bases between the two ends. The CDR3 spells CASSPASSQTYEQYF. As DNA, the CDR3 is TGTGCCAGCAGCCCAGCCTCTAGCCAAACCTACGAGCAGTACTTC.

V and J are TRBV29-1 and TRBJ2-7; tentative D call: TRBD1 (5 bases). This CDR3 is built from 14 residues. Germline CDR1 and CDR2: SQVTM and ANQGSEA. V was pared by 6 bases and J by 1 base, with 16 bases between. This CDR3 reads CSVLLRGQSYEQYF. The DNA of the CDR3 is TGCAGCGTCCTCCTTAGGGGCCAATCCTACGAGCAGTACTTC.

CDR3 in DNA: TGTGCCAGCTCCCTAAATACAGGGTTAGGGGCCAACGTCCTGACTTTC. Translating gives CASSLNTGLGANVLTF. The rearrangement links TRBV18 to TRBJ2-6, with a possible D match to TRBD1 (6 bases). The CDR3 runs 16 residues. Germline CDR1 KGHSH, CDR2 LQKENI. V was pared by 6 bases and J by 4 bases, with 16 bases between.

This clone appeared once. The chain combines TRBV18 with TRBJ1-6; 9 bases are shared with TRBD1. This CDR3 has 15 residues. Germline assignment: CDR1 KGHSH and CDR2 LQKENI. J was trimmed by 9 bases and V by 5 bases; bases with no gene match: 8. The CDR3 loop reads CASSSDRGGVSPLHF. In DNA form, the CDR3 reads TGTGCCAGCTCATCCGACAGGGGGGGAGTTTCACCCCTCCACTTT. The full variable domain, its missing parts supplied by reference TRBV18 and TRBJ1-6, is NAGVMQNPRHLVRRRGQEARLRCSPMKGHSHVYWYRQLPEEGLKFMVYLQKENIIDESGMPKERFSAEFPKEGPSILRIQQVVRGDSAAYFCASSSDRGGVSPLHFGNGTRLTVT.

This clone was seen more than once but under ten times. The chain recombines TRBV28 with TRBJ2-3, with TRBD1 matching 8 bases. Trimming took 8 bases from V and 6 from J; bases not matched to a gene: 7. Germline V gives CDR1 MDHEN, CDR2 SYDVKM. This CDR3 has 13 amino acids. The CDR3 protein is CASVRTGPDTQYF. CDR3 coding DNA: TGTGCCAGCGTTAGGACAGGGCCGGATACGCAGTATTTT.

This chain connects TRBV7-9 to TRBJ2-1; 11 bases are a match to TRBD2. Losses at the gene ends were 5 bases for V and 7 bases for J; bases not matched to a gene: 10. Germline lookup yields CDR1 SEHNR and CDR2 FQNEAQ (reference sequence). The CDR3 runs to 16 residues. The CDR3 region is CASSVGTSGGGNEQFF. CDR3 DNA sequence: TGTGCCAGCAGCGTTGGGACTAGCGGAGGAGGGAATGAGCAGTTCTTC. The full variable domain, completed using reference TRBV7-9 and TRBJ2-1, is DTGVSQNPRHKITKRGQNVTFRCDPISEHNRLYWYRQTLGQGPEFLTYFQNEAQLEKSRLLSDRFSAERPKGSFSTLEIQRTEQGDSAMYLCASSVGTSGGGNEQFFGPGTRLTVL.

The chain combines TRBV2 with TRBJ2-1; tentatively, D is TRBD1 (5 bases). Germline values: CDR1 SNHLY, CDR2 FYNNEI. The V and J ends lost 8 bases and 9 bases respectively, with 20 bases between them. CDR3 length: 14 amino acids. The CDR3 DNA follows: TGTGCCAGCGGCCTGGGGTGGAGCCAGGGTGAGCAGTTCTTC. Translated, it gives CASGLGWSQGEQFF.

A note on this clone: The junction and the germline gene differ at one end; a read error may be behind it. The chain couples TRBV2 to TRBJ2-5, with D perhaps matching TRBD2 (6 bases). CDR1 is SNHLY and CDR2 is FYNNEI in the germline V gene. The CDR3 runs 13 residues. In DNA, the CDR3 is TGCGAAAAGCCGGGGCGGGACGAAGAGACCCAGTACTTC. Amino acid sequence: CEKPGRDEETQYF.

The V and J genes are TRBV7-9 and TRBJ1-2; D remains ambiguous. The germline gives CDR1 SEHNR, CDR2 FQNEAQ (reference sequence). V lost 1 base and J 0 bases, leaving 6 bases between the germline ends. This CDR3 has 14 residues. The CDR3 protein is CASSLETANYGYTF. In nucleotides, the CDR3 is TGTGCCAGCAGCTTAGAAACAGCTAACTATGGCTACACCTTC.

The gene calls are TRBV7-9 and TRBJ2-4; D is perhaps TRBD1 (6 bases). Trimming took off 2 bases at V and 9 bases at J, with 14 bases between the two ends. Germline loops: CDR1 SEHNR, CDR2 FQNEAQ (reference sequence). The CDR3 runs 14 residues. The DNA for the CDR3 is TGTGCCAGCAGCTTATTGCAGGGGTATAGCATTCAGTACTTC. Protein product: CASSLLQGYSIQYF.

The CDR3 is CASSPGGGEYEQYF. As DNA, the CDR3 is TGTGCCAGCAGCCCTGGCGGAGGGGAGTACGAGCAGTACTTC. The chain recombines TRBV11-3 with TRBJ2-7, with D possibly TRBD2 on 6 matching bases. The CDR3 totals 14 residues. Germline CDR1 SGHNT, CDR2 YENEEA. V was clipped by 5 bases and J by 4 bases, with 15 bases between them. The entire variable domain, with the rest obtained from reference TRBV11-3 and TRBJ2-7, is as follows: EAGVVQSPRYKIIEKKQPVAFWCNPISGHNTLYWYLQNLGQGPELLIRYENEEAVDDSQLPKDRFSAERLKGVDSTLKIQPAELGDSAVYLCASSPGGGEYEQYFGPGTRLTVT.

This clone was recorded only once. Written as DNA, the CDR3 is TGTGCCAGCAGTGTGACTAGCGGGAGGCCCCTAGGAGATACGCAGTATTTT. It specifies CASSVTSGRPLGDTQYF. The chain combines TRBV6-1 with TRBJ2-3; 13 bases line up with TRBD2. The length of the CDR3 is 17 residues. Trimming took 4 bases from V and 5 from J; bases not matched to a gene: 9. Germline CDR1 reads MNHNS; CDR2 reads SASEGT.

The chain has TRBV6-6 and TRBJ2-1, with TRBD2 matching 7 bases. Per the germline V gene, CDR1 is MNHNY and CDR2 is SVGAGI (reference sequence). The J segment lost 8 bases and the V segment lost 8 bases, leaving 15 bases of the junction unmatched. This CDR3 spans 15 amino acids. The DNA for the CDR3 is TGTGCCAGCTCACTAGCGAATCCTCCCGCGGATGAGCAGTTCTTC. This gives the protein CASSLANPPADEQFF.

This clone has only one observation. V and J are TRBV18 and TRBJ1-5; tentative D call: TRBD1 (6 bases). V was pared by 3 bases and J by 3 bases, with 18 bases between. CDR3 length: 17 amino acids. Germline CDR1 KGHSH, CDR2 LQKENI. The CDR3 sequence: CASSPVAGEDHNQPQHF. The DNA of the CDR3 is TGTGCCAGCTCACCGGTGGCAGGGGAAGATCACAATCAGCCCCAGCATTTT.

The chain has TRBV7-2 and TRBJ2-7, with TRBD2 identical over 13 bases. Germline V lookup: CDR1 SGHTA, CDR2 FQGNSA. CDR3 length: 15 residues. J gave up 3 bases and V 6 bases, and 5 bases lay outside the gene matches. CDR3 coding DNA: TGTGCCAGCAGGCTGGGACTAGCGGGGAACTACGAGCAGTACTTC. Translated: CASRLGLAGNYEQYF.

V is TRBV5-1 and J is TRBJ2-2; possible D gene TRBD1, 8 bases. The CDR3 is 15 amino acids. Germline lookup yields CDR1 SGHRS and CDR2 YFSETQ. Trimming took 2 bases from V and 5 from J, leaving 13 bases between them. CDR3 loop: CASSFGQGGTGELFF. CDR3 DNA: TGCGCCAGCAGCTTCGGACAGGGAGGGACCGGGGAGCTGTTTTTT. The full variable domain, completed using reference TRBV5-1 and TRBJ2-2, is KAGVTQTPRYLIKTRGQQVTLSCSPISGHRSVSWYQQTPGQGLQFLFEYFSETQRNKGNFPGRFSGRQFSNSRSEMNVSTLELGDSALYLCASSFGQGGTGELFFGEGSRLTVL.

In DNA form, the CDR3 reads TGTGCCAGCGGACTAGCGGGACTTGAGACCCAGTACTTC. This translates into CASGLAGLETQYF. The chain has TRBV28 and TRBJ2-5; 12 bases are a match to TRBD2. The CDR3 is 13 residues long. The V segment lost 8 bases and the J segment 5 bases; nucleotides outside the gene matches: 3. Germline CDR1 is MDHEN and CDR2 is SYDVKM.

This rearrangement joins TRBV5-6 to TRBJ1-4; possible D gene TRBD1, 6 bases. Trimming cost V 0 bases and J 11 bases, with 29 bases left between them. CDR1 SGHDT and CDR2 YYEEEE come from the germline V gene. The CDR3 consists of 19 residues. The CDR3 reads CASSLGGQGMIVGLEKLFF. CDR3 nucleotide sequence: TGTGCCAGCAGCTTGGGGGGCCAGGGGATGATTGTGGGTCTCGAGAAACTGTTTTTT.

The chain is built from TRBV2 and TRBJ2-1; a weak D match, TRBD1 (5 bases). CDR3 length equals 11 residues. Per germline, CDR1 SNHLY and CDR2 FYNNEI. The germline V and J ends were trimmed by 6 bases and 9 bases, with 9 bases remaining between them. As DNA, the CDR3 is TGTGCCAGCAGACTTAGGGGTGAGCAGTTCTTC. It is translated as CASRLRGEQFF.

The rearrangement joins TRBV6-1 to TRBJ1-1; 7 positions agree with TRBD1. The CDR3 has 17 amino acids. J was trimmed by 3 bases and V by 2 bases; bases with no gene match: 12. Germline CDR1 MNHNS, CDR2 SASEGT. The CDR3 DNA follows: TGTGCCAGCAGTGAATGGAAAGGGGGCGAAGATGACACTGAAGCTTTCTTT. Amino acid sequence: CASSEWKGGEDDTEAFF.

The chain joins TRBV6-5 to TRBJ2-2; D is perhaps TRBD2 (7 bases). Germline V gives CDR1 MNHEY, CDR2 SVGAGI. V gave up 0 bases and J gave up 5 bases, with 10 bases separating them. This CDR3 contains 15 residues. The CDR3 is CASSYSGGATGELFF. The CDR3 nucleotides read TGTGCCAGCAGTTACTCGGGGGGGGCTACCGGGGAGCTGTTTTTT.

The chain joins TRBV28 to TRBJ2-5, with 8 positions matching TRBD2. The CDR3 spans 15 residues. V was clipped by 10 bases and J by 2 bases; unmatched bases: 12. Germline V gives CDR1 MDHEN, CDR2 SYDVKM. DNA for the CDR3: TGTGCCACCACGACGGCGGGGGGCCCACAAGAGACCCAGTACTTC. This translates into CATTTAGGPQETQYF.

The J gene is TRBJ2-5, the V gene TRBV13; D gene unclear. V lost 0 bases and J 0 bases, leaving 8 bases between the germline ends. CDR1 PRHDT and CDR2 FYEKMQ come from the germline V gene (reference sequence). The CDR3 is 15 residues long. As DNA, the CDR3 is TGTGCCAGCAGCTTAGGTCCCCTCTACCAAGAGACCCAGTACTTC. It encodes CASSLGPLYQETQYF.

The DNA of the CDR3 is TGTGCCAGCAGTTCAGAAGATTCACCCCTCCACTTT. Protein sequence: CASSSEDSPLHF. This chain uses TRBV6-5 with TRBJ1-6; D gene ambiguous. Deletions cut 4 bases from V and 8 bases from J, with 6 bases between. This CDR3 has 12 residues. Germline V gene lookup returns CDR1 MNHEY and CDR2 SVGAGI.